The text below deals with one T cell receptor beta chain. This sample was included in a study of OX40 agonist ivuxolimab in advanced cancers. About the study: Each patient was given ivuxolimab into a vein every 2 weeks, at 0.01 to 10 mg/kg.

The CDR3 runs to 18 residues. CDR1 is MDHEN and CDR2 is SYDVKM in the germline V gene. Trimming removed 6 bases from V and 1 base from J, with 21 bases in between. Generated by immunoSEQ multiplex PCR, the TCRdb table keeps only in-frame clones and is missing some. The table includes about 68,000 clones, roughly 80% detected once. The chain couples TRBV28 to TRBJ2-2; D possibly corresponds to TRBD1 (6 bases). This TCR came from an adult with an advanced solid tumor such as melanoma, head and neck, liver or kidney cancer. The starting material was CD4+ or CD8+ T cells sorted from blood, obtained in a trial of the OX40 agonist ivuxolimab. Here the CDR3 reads CASRQPQNRVENTGELFF. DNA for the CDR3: TGTGCCAGCAGACAACCCCAAAACAGGGTCGAGAACACCGGGGAGCTGTTTTTT.